The present entry profiles one T cell receptor (beta chain) with its context. Its antigen is still unknown. Trimming cost V 0 bases and J 7 bases; bases outside gene matches: 4. Per germline, CDR1 SGDLS and CDR2 YYNGEE. The CDR3 contains 14 residues. The run depth of the assay was deep. The data were produced by immunoSEQ multiplex PCR, yet TCRdb's version contains in-frame clones alone and is incomplete. This repertoire shows about 380,000 clones, just over 95% found once; its top ten account for 0.32%. The data stem from a study of shared clonotypes between healthy human individuals. The study, taken as a whole, reports: Non-shared clonotypes had lower generation probabilities than clonotypes shared by all four sorted-subset donors.

Sequencing used memory CD8+ T cells sorted from blood. Regarding subset: CD45RO+ cells pooled with CCR7-negative TemRA cells. This rearrangement joins TRBV9 to TRBJ1-1, with 9 bases aligning to TRBD1. This clonotype originated in a man younger than 45 in good health. For the CDR3, the DNA is TGTGCCAGCAGCGTAGATTCGGGACAGGGTGAAGCTTTCTTT. It is translated as CASSVDSGQGEAFF.